A selection of T cell receptor beta chains follows, all from one sample in a study of circulating tumor DNA in untreated peripheral T-cell lymphoma. Produced via immunoSEQ multiplex PCR; TCRdb's table is partial and in-frame only. In the table there are about 6,600 clones, 77% of which are singletons. Material for sequencing was tumor tissue. Receptors originate from a human donor with peripheral T-cell lymphoma. Each CDR3 is given with its conserved first and last residue. D genes are given only for firm matches.

V	D	J	CDR3
TRBV29-1	TRBD1	TRBJ1-5	CSVARTGDGQPQHF
TRBV6-8	-	TRBJ2-3	CASSYSIPIADTQYF
TRBV27	TRBD2	TRBJ2-1	CATSDYVAGGYNEQFF
TRBV5-1	TRBD1	TRBJ1-1	CASSLNRGSSTEAFF
TRBV18	-	TRBJ1-2	CASSPPGMSYGYTF
TRBV19	-	TRBJ2-5	CASSQAEETQYF
TRBV14	-	TRBJ1-3	CASSQRNRENTIYF
TRBV28	-	TRBJ2-5	CASSLPTGQETQYF
TRBV29-1	-	TRBJ1-2	CSVGNIGRSYGYTF
TRBV6-8	TRBD2	TRBJ2-1	CASSFSGGGYNEQFF
TRBV28	-	TRBJ1-1	CASSSLVGIAFF
TRBV18	TRBD2	TRBJ2-3	CASSSLTGTSMTDTQYF
TRBV10-1	-	TRBJ2-1	CASSPGRLPNNEQFF
TRBV19	-	TRBJ1-2	CASSIDPDSNYGYTF
TRBV14	-	TRBJ2-3	CASSLFAGLSTDTQYF
TRBV14	-	TRBJ2-7	CASSHRISTYEQYF
TRBV19	-	TRBJ2-3	CASTLRPSSTDTQYF
TRBV5-1	-	TRBJ2-5	CASSLTGTQLQETQYF
TRBV30	-	TRBJ2-5	CAWSVMKETQYF
TRBV19	-	TRBJ1-5	CASQKGDTYSNQPQHF
TRBV6-8	-	TRBJ2-4	CATQWDVGNIQYF
TRBV30	-	TRBJ2-3	CAWSMGGRGDTQYF
TRBV19	-	TRBJ2-6	CASSIDLRQTGANVLTF
TRBV19	-	TRBJ1-3	CASTIRQGSGNTIYF
TRBV29-1	-	TRBJ2-3	CSVEVVDTQYF
TRBV11-3	-	TRBJ1-1	CASSLRVRNTEAFF
TRBV30	-	TRBJ1-5	CAWSVGGNQPQHF
TRBV18	TRBD1	TRBJ1-3	CASSGQAGNTIYF
TRBV29-1	TRBD1	TRBJ1-2	CSARTGENYGYTF
TRBV11-3	-	TRBJ2-3	CASSSQGLRTDTQYF
TRBV28	-	TRBJ1-2	CASNPPGGFNYGYTF
TRBV5-1	-	TRBJ2-3	CASSPEGQTTDTQYF
TRBV6-8	TRBD1	TRBJ1-1	CASRTGTGVTEAFF
TRBV12-5	TRBD1	TRBJ2-7	CASVRLTGTGVYYEQYF
TRBV19	TRBD1	TRBJ1-2	CANSMGQLVGYTF
TRBV6-8	TRBD1	TRBJ1-1	CASRARDSYTEAFF
TRBV30	-	TRBJ1-2	CAWTKRASFWLGYTF
TRBV27	TRBD1	TRBJ1-5	CASSSGQGRQPQHF
TRBV27	-	TRBJ1-2	CASSQASNYGYTF
TRBV4-1	-	TRBJ1-4	CASSQWRGLANEKLFF
TRBV28	-	TRBJ2-7	CASSQVPYEQYF
TRBV6-7	-	TRBJ1-1	CASSPNTEAFF
TRBV5-1	-	TRBJ2-6	CASSSVPGANVLTF
TRBV22-1	-	TRBJ1-1	CASSLMTADTEAFF
TRBV28	-	TRBJ2-7	CASSLLGGEQYF
TRBV5-1	-	TRBJ2-4	CASSLDLYDTEENIQYF
TRBV19	-	TRBJ1-5	CASSPTANQPQHF
TRBV6-8	-	TRBJ1-1	CASSYGINTEAFF